This TCR beta chain stems from a study of shared clonotypes between healthy human individuals. The germline V and J ends were trimmed by 2 bases and 13 bases, with 17 bases remaining between them. The CDR3 extends over 13 amino acids. Germline CDR1 and CDR2: SNHLY and FYNNEI. Assay: immunoSEQ multiplex PCR; the TCRdb copy retains only in-frame clones and omits some. The sample holds fewer than 1.4 million clones; around 78% are singletons and the top ten take roughly 0.65%. The sample holds a few counts of this clone. The gene calls are TRBV2 and TRBJ1-1; a possible D gene is TRBD1 (6 bases). Sequenced input: memory CD4+ T cells from PBMCs. The subset here: CD45RA-negative fraction. The clonotype originates from a man aged 18 to 29 in good health. Some clones in this sample may be carry-over from other donors' samples. The CDR3 loop is CASSELPETRGFF. The CDR3 nucleotides are TGTGCCAGCAGTGAACTTCCGGAAACCAGGGGTTTCTTT.